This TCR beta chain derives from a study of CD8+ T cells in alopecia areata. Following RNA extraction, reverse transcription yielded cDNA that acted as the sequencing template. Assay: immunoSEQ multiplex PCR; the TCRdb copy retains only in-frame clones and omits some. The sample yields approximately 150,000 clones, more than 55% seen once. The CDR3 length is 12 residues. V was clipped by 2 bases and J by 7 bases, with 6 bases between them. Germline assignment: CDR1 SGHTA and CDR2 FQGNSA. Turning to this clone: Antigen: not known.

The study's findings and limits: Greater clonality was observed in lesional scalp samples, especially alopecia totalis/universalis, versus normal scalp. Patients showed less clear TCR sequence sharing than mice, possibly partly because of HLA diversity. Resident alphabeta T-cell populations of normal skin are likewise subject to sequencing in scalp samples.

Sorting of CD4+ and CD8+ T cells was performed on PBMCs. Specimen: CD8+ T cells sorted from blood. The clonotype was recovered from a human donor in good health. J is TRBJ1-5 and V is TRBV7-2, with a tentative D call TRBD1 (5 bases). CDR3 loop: CASSLPGQPQHF. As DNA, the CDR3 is TGTGCCAGCAGCTTACCAGGGCAGCCCCAGCATTTT.